These 13 T cell receptor beta chains were all obtained from the same sample, sequenced in a study of cytotoxic CD8 clonotypes in ibrutinib-treated CLL. TCRdb's table, derived via immunoSEQ multiplex PCR, lists solely in-frame clones and lacks some. The sample contains 200,000 to 250,000 clones, about three quarters of which appear only once. The sequencing here drew on PBMCs, taken after 12 months of ibrutinib treatment. The receptors were sampled from a human donor with chronic lymphocytic leukemia.

V is TRBV6-5 and J is TRBJ2-3, with TRBD1 matching 8 bases. This CDR3 contains 16 residues. Germline CDR1 MNHEY, CDR2 SVGAGI. Trimming cost V 2 bases and J 6 bases; bases outside gene matches: 10. The CDR3: CASSYNTGGPWDTQYF. The CDR3 region has the DNA TGTGCCAGCAGTTACAATACAGGGGGGCCCTGGGATACGCAGTATTTT.

This chain uses TRBV30 with TRBJ2-4; D may be TRBD2 (6 bases). Per the germline V gene, CDR1 is GTSNPN and CDR2 is SVGIG (reference sequence). The CDR3 spans 15 residues. V lost 3 bases, J lost 0 bases, and 12 bases lay in between. The DNA for the CDR3 is TGTGCCTGGAGCATGACTAGGACAGCCAAAAACATTCAGTACTTC. Residues: CAWSMTRTAKNIQYF.

The chain links TRBV7-2 to TRBJ2-1, with D possibly called TRBD1 or TRBD2 (5 bases each). From germline, CDR1 is SGHTA and CDR2 FQGNSA. CDR3 length equals 15 residues. The V gene lost 1 base and the J gene lost 8 bases, with 15 bases spanning the gap. The CDR3 region is CASSLVQGAIHEQFF. DNA for the CDR3: TGTGCCAGCAGCTTAGTTCAGGGAGCCATCCATGAGCAGTTCTTC. Variable domain in full (rest from reference TRBV7-2 and TRBJ2-1): GAGVSQSPSNKVTEKGKDVELRCDPISGHTALYWYRQSLGQGLEFLIYFQGNSAPDKSGLPSDRFSAERTGGSVSTLTIQRTQQEDSAVYLCASSLVQGAIHEQFFGPGTRLTVL.

The gene calls are TRBV29-1 and TRBJ1-3, with D hard to call. Deletions cut 6 bases from V and 2 bases from J, with 14 bases between. Germline V gene lookup returns CDR1 SQVTM and CDR2 ANQGSEA. The CDR3 length is 14 residues. The CDR3 spells CSVAEGQTGNTIYF. CDR3 DNA: TGCAGCGTGGCAGAGGGTCAAACTGGAAACACCATATATTTT.

The chain uses TRBV30 and TRBJ2-7; TRBD1 matches 8 bases. CDR1 and CDR2 from the germline V gene are GTSNPN and SVGIG (reference sequence). V lost 2 bases to trimming and J lost 6 bases; unmatched junction nucleotides: 9. This CDR3 region has 14 residues. The CDR3 coding sequence is TGTGCCTGGAGTCGAGTGGACAGGGCCATCGAGCAGTACTTC. Its protein is CAWSRVDRAIEQYF.

This clone was seen more than once but under ten times. The genes are TRBV7-2 and TRBJ2-3, with 8 bases that match TRBD1. The germline CDR1 and CDR2 sequences are SGHTA and FQGNSA. V lost 5 bases to trimming and J lost 9 bases; unmatched junction nucleotides: 10. This CDR3 spans 14 amino acids. DNA of the CDR3: TGTGCCAGCAGCCTTGACAGGGGAGACAGGACGCAGTATTTT. Amino acid sequence: CASSLDRGDRTQYF.

Turning to this clone: This may stem from a read error, because a much larger clone lies one nucleotide away. The same CDR3 can be traced to other DNA sequences in this sample. The rearrangement joins TRBV30 to TRBJ1-3, with D uncertain. The CDR3 runs to 12 residues. Germline values: CDR1 GTSNPN, CDR2 SVGIG (reference sequence). V gave up 4 bases and J gave up 1 base, with 5 bases separating them. CDR3 residues: CAWKRSGNTIYF. The CDR3 nucleotides read TGTGCCTGGAAGAGGTCTGGAAACACCATATATTTT.

This clone was counted a single time. The chain is built from TRBV7-9 and TRBJ2-7, with 10 bases that match TRBD1. J was trimmed by 6 bases and V by 1 base; bases with no gene match: 3. Germline CDR1 SEHNR, CDR2 FQNEAQ (reference sequence). There are 14 residues in the CDR3. The CDR3 spells CASSLGTGGTEQYF. The DNA for the CDR3 is TGTGCCAGCAGCTTAGGGACAGGGGGGACCGAGCAGTACTTC.

Only a few counts were recorded for this clone. The chain joins TRBV5-1 to TRBJ1-6; no firm D call. V lost 4 bases and J lost 2, with 7 bases in between. The CDR3 is 14 amino acids. Germline V gene lookup returns CDR1 SGHRS and CDR2 YFSETQ. The CDR3 protein is CASSLEAYNSPLHF. In DNA form, the CDR3 reads TGCGCCAGCAGCCTGGAGGCCTATAATTCACCCCTCCACTTT.

This clone was counted between two and nine times. V gene TRBV20-1 combines with J gene TRBJ2-7; the D gene is possibly TRBD1 (6 bases). The germline V gene has CDR1 DFQATT and CDR2 SNEGSKA (reference sequence). With 6 bases removed from V and 6 bases from J, the gap between germline ends came to 9 bases. The CDR3 runs 10 residues. The CDR3 DNA reads as TGCAGTGCCCAGGGGCTCGAGCAGTACTTC. This translates into CSAQGLEQYF.

This clone was detected many times. V and J are TRBV30 and TRBJ1-2; D is unclear. V lost 2 bases and J 4 bases, leaving 11 bases between the germline ends. The CDR3 loop spans 13 amino acids. Germline-derived CDR1 and CDR2 are GTSNPN and SVGIG (reference sequence). In nucleotides, the CDR3 is TGTGCCTGGAGTATGGGCCAGTCCTATGGCTACACCTTC. As protein: CAWSMGQSYGYTF.

V usage is TRBV30 and J usage is TRBJ1-2; D is perhaps TRBD1 (6 bases). This CDR3 is built from 13 residues. Germline values: CDR1 GTSNPN, CDR2 SVGIG (reference sequence). Trimming left V 0 bases short and J 6 bases short, with 11 bases between. The CDR3 sequence: CAWSVNRVNGYTF. CDR3 DNA: TGTGCCTGGAGTGTGAACAGGGTGAATGGCTACACCTTC. Complete variable domain (other parts from reference TRBV30 and TRBJ1-2): SQTIHQWPATLVQPVGSPLSLECTVEGTSNPNLYWYRQAAGRGLQLLFYSVGIGQISSEVPQNLSASRPQDRQFILSSKKLLLSDSGFYLCAWSVNRVNGYTFGSGTRLTVV.

The V gene is TRBV6-5, the J gene TRBJ1-2; TRBD1 is a possible D gene (5 bases). CDR3 length equals 13 residues. V dropped 6 bases and J dropped 3 bases, with 11 bases sitting between them. CDR1 is MNHEY and CDR2 is SVGAGI in the germline V gene. This CDR3 is CASSDGDYYGYTF. CDR3 DNA sequence: TGTGCCAGCAGCGACGGGGACTACTATGGCTACACCTTC.